This TCR beta chain was sequenced for a study of blood T cell repertoires in COVID-19 (dated by TCRdb to about 2020). For the study in its entirety: The collaborator samples originated in the United States, Italy and Spain and spanned the acute and convalescent phases of COVID-19. The material from the prospective study consisted of cDNA or gDNA derived from T cells, B-cell-depleted T cells, or PBMCs. Subjects who had been exposed to COVID-19, were actively infected with it, or had recovered from it provided the deeply sampled blood TCRbeta repertoires that made up the dataset. The repertoires were made available in a free public database intended to serve as a resource for research on the immune response to SARS-CoV-2. Samples were obtained from the ongoing ImmuneRACE study (first 160 participants) and from over 1,000 subjects provided by 6 global collaborators. Nearly every sample came with metadata listing a de-identified subject ID, COVID-19 status, age in years and sex. HLA class I and class II types, where available, came from metadata supplied by the sample provider rather than from assay-based typing.

The immunoSEQ Assay, a bias-controlled multiplex PCR, was used to amplify TCRbeta CDR3 regions from genomic DNA. The authors processed their data as follows. Nucleated cell counts per sample were estimated from amplification of reference gene primers within the assay. To quantify the absolute abundance of each unique TCRbeta CDR3 rearrangement, sequence reads were collapsed and filtered. For each sample, productive Simpson clonality was calculated by taking the square root of Simpson's diversity index across productive rearrangements. TCRdb took over this immuneACCESS table, retaining in-frame rearrangements with V and J assigned. Such tables are incomplete; in checked studies, under half of the missing clones stem from an unresolved V gene, and the remainder is unexplained. Clone size and the V and J calls come from that table; the DNA yielded D and trimming. The sample yields some 270,000 clones; around 93% were counted once. Together, the top ten hold 2.8% of the sample.

Participants in the prospective study were aged roughly 18 to 100 years, lived in 20 to 30 United States geographic areas, and enrolled through a virtual design. To assign participants to cohorts, the prospective study relied on clinical history that participants themselves reported in a screening survey and a study questionnaire. Exposed participants had been in contact, within 2 weeks of entering the study, with a person who had a PCR-confirmed or clinician-diagnosed case of COVID-19. In the prospective study, whole blood, serum and a nasopharyngeal or oropharyngeal swab were collected from each participant by mobile phlebotomists. Participants in the prospective study had the option to provide additional blood draws and questionnaires over a roughly two-month period. Prospective study blood samples were shipped either frozen or at room temperature before DNA extraction. The CDR3 covers 18 residues, taking in both the cysteine and the phenylalanine. Only the CDR3 region is kept as DNA, spanning 54 bases read in frame from base 1.

The paper as a whole reports these results and caveats: The quantity of clinical and demographic metadata differed by source and by participant and was supplied without curation.

With respect to this clone: Its binding antigen is unknown. The sample holds no much larger clone one base away, and base qualities are not on file.

The sequence links TRBV21-1 to TRBJ2-1; TRBD1 is the table's D call, not checked against the DNA. TRBV21-1 has pseudogene status. Material for sequencing was PBMCs or T cells enriched from blood (not recorded which). This TCR came from a man between 40 and 49 years old who had been exposed to COVID-19. The base sequence is TGTGCCAGCAGCAAAAAGAAGTGGGACACCCCGTCCTACAATGAGCAGTTCTTC. Protein translation: CASSKKKWDTPSYNEQFF.